The present T cell receptor (beta chain) was sequenced within a study of Ad26.COV2.S vaccination and SARS-CoV-2 variants (dated by TCRdb to the early 2020s). With respect to the entire study: The specificity and breadth of SARS-CoV-2-reactive T cell receptors after Ad26.COV2.S vaccination were assessed by TCRbeta repertoire sequencing. A total of around 32 samples were included in the TCR-sequenced set, comprising roughly 20 Ad26.COV2.S vaccine recipients, 5 placebo recipients and 8 SARS-CoV-2 convalescent individuals. What the work shows at the level of the full study, not this receptor alone: Spike-specific TCR breadth was higher in Ad26.COV2.S recipients than in placebo recipients (P = 0.0014). Vaccine and placebo recipients had similar non-spike TCR breadth, a finding consistent with the vaccine containing only spike. It was noted by the authors that total T cell responses may have been underestimated by the TCR breadth and depth analyses. After vaccination, substantial breadth of spike-specific CD8+ and CD4+ T cell responses was reported.

The immunoSEQ Assay was the method used to sequence TCRbeta CDR3 regions. After extraction, genomic DNA underwent amplification by bias-controlled multiplex PCR, followed by high-throughput sequencing. The authors' analysis ran thus. To quantify the absolute abundance of each unique TCRbeta CDR3 region, sequences were collapsed and filtered. T cell fraction was estimated by normalizing TCRbeta template counts to usable DNA, which was measured by amplifying reference genes present in all nucleated cells. Repertoire TCRs were annotated as SARS-CoV-2-specific when V gene, CDR3 amino acid sequence and J gene were exactly matched to a known reactive TCR set. MIRA supplied the reference SARS-CoV-2 TCR set, which was filtered for enrichment in COVID-19-positive ImmuneCODE repertoires so that public or cross-reactive TCRs were removed. Based on the MIRA antigens, annotated TCRs were further analysed at the level of specific ORF or position within ORF. Depth was the summed frequency of annotated unique rearrangements, while breadth was defined as annotated unique rearrangements over total unique productive rearrangements. TCR breadth was compared between groups using two-sided Wilcoxon rank-sum tests. The source is immuneACCESS, and TCRdb retained only in-frame sequences with V and J called. Part of the clones is not carried over; for the studies checked, unresolved V genes explain less than half of this, and the remainder is unexplained. V and J calls and clone size are copied from that table; D and trimming were computed from the DNA. This sample gives approximately 340,000 clones in total; about 92% of them show up just once. The ten largest clones capture around 4% of the sample.

Explained via the paper, the time point label denotes: individuals recovered from natural SARS-CoV-2 infection. For this clone: Its antigen remains unidentified. Base qualities are not recorded, but no much larger clone differs from it by a single base.

The sequencing used peripheral blood, collected after recovery from COVID-19. This sequence originates from a human donor who had recovered from COVID-19.

The nucleotide sequence reads TGTGCCAGCAGTCCCGGGACAGGGTATGGCTACACCTTC. Its product reads: CASSPGTGYGYTF. The rearranged segments are TRBV6-5 and TRBJ1-2, with 9 junctional bases fitting TRBD1. Including the terminal cysteine and phenylalanine, the CDR3 comprises 13 residues. Only CDR3 DNA is held: 39 bases, read in frame from base 1. The germline V end is reduced by 5 bases and the J end by 5 bases; junction bases left unmatched: 3. The germline V gene supplies CDR1 MNHEY and CDR2 SVGAGI.